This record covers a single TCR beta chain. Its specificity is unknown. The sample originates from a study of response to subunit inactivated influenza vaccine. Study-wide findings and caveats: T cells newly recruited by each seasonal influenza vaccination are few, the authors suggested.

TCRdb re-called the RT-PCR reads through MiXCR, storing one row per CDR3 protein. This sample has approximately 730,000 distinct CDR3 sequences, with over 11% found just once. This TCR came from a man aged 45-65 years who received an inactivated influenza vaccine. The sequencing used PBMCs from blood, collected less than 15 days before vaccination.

The CDR3 here is CASSEGVANTEAFF. Here the CDR3 DNA reads TGTGCCAGCAGCGAGGGGGTTGCGAACACTGAAGCTTTCTTT. The chain recombines TRBV9 with TRBJ1-1, with a possible D match to TRBD1 (6 bases). The CDR3 consists of 14 residues. Trimming cost V 3 bases and J 1 base, with 10 bases left between them. Germline-derived CDR1 and CDR2 are SGDLS and YYNGEE. The full variable domain, rest sourced from reference TRBV9 and TRBJ1-1, is DSGVTQTPKHLITATGQRVTLRCSPRSGDLSVYWYQQSLDQGLQFLIQYYNGEERAKGNILERFSAQQFPDLHSELNLSSLELGDSALYFCASSEGVANTEAFFGQGTRLTVV.